The 23 T cell receptor beta chains below all came from one sample that was sequenced in a study of T cells of healthy individuals. TCRdb recomputed calls from the 5' RACE reads with MiXCR, one row per CDR3 protein. The sample consists of some 85,000 distinct CDR3 sequences, about 5% of them appearing once. These receptor sequences come from a female donor in good health.

This clonotype was detected ten times or more. The chain carries TRBV7-2 and TRBJ2-5; a weak D match, TRBD2 (6 bases). V dropped 1 base and J dropped 3 bases, with 6 bases sitting between them. Germline CDR1 and CDR2: SGHTA and FQGNSA. CDR3 length equals 13 residues. The CDR3 nucleotides are TGTGCCAGCAGCTTAGGCGGGAAAGAGACCCAGTACTTC. Translating it yields CASSLGGKETQYF.

In its sample, this clonotype was seen many times. The CDR3 DNA sequence: TGCGCCAGCAGCCAAGCGCTAGCGGGAGGGCTCACAGATACGCAGTATTTT. Translating it yields CASSQALAGGLTDTQYF. The chain couples TRBV4-3 to TRBJ2-3; 12 bases map to TRBD2. CDR3 length: 17 amino acids. After removal of 1 base from V and 2 bases from J, the junction contained 4 bases not matched to a gene. The germline gives CDR1 LGHNA, CDR2 YSLEER.

This clonotype was seen more than once but under ten times. The chain is built from TRBV24-1 and TRBJ2-1, with no clear D. Trimming pared 0 bases from V and 8 bases from J, leaving 7 bases between. The length of the CDR3 is 13 residues. Germline-derived CDR1 and CDR2 are KGHDR and SFDVKD. The CDR3, as DNA: TGTGCCACCAGTGATTTGAAGGGCGATGAGCAGTTCTTC. Translating gives CATSDLKGDEQFF.

This chain joins TRBV29-1 and TRBJ2-6; 9 positions match TRBD1. Germline V lookup: CDR1 SQVTM, CDR2 ANQGSEA. CDR3 length: 15 amino acids. The junction had 4 bases not matched to a gene; V was cut back by 6 bases and J by 1 base. DNA of the CDR3: TGCAGCGTCCCCGGACAGGGGTCTGGGGCCAACGTCCTGACTTTC. It encodes CSVPGQGSGANVLTF.

This clonotype was picked up many times. The chain is built from TRBV14 and TRBJ2-3, with D possibly being TRBD1 (5 bases). Between the trimmed V and J ends, which lost 1 base and 2 bases, there was a span of 13 bases. This CDR3 is 16 amino acids long. Germline values: CDR1 SGHDN, CDR2 FVKESK. The CDR3 reads CASSQVLVRDTDTQYF. The CDR3 DNA follows: TGTGCCAGCAGCCAAGTATTGGTCAGGGACACAGATACGCAGTATTTT.

This clonotype was counted only a few times. The J gene is TRBJ2-1, the V gene TRBV5-5, with 11 nucleotides matching TRBD1. With 4 bases clipped from V and 10 bases from J, the junction kept 10 bases outside the gene matches. CDR3 size: 15 residues. Germline V gives CDR1 SGHKS, CDR2 YYEKEE (reference sequence). CDR3 sequence reads: CASSPTGQGGREQFF. The CDR3, as DNA: TGTGCCAGCAGCCCTACGGGACAGGGGGGTCGGGAGCAGTTCTTC.

The V and J genes are TRBV21-1 and TRBJ1-3; the table's D call of TRBD1 was not tested on the DNA. TRBV21-1 is reported as a pseudogene. The CDR3 totals 18 residues. The CDR3 is CASSKGGGGARIRNTIYF. CDR3 coding DNA: TGTGCCAGCAGCAAAGGAGGAGGAGGGGCGCGGATTAGAAACACCATATATTTT.

A few counts support this clonotype. The chain is built from TRBV4-3 and TRBJ2-5; TRBD2 agrees at 8 bases. With V trimmed by 0 bases and J by 2 bases, 11 bases remained unmatched. Looked up from germline, CDR1 is LGHNA and CDR2 is YSLEER. This CDR3 contains 18 residues. CDR3 sequence (DNA): TGCGCCAGCAGCCAAGATCTTGGGCCTAGCGGGCCTCAAGAGACCCAGTACTTC. Its translation: CASSQDLGPSGPQETQYF.

Many counts were recorded for this clonotype. J is TRBJ2-7 and V is TRBV7-2, with D possibly being TRBD1 or TRBD2 (6 bases each). V lost 1 base to trimming and J lost 0 bases, with 16 bases between them. The CDR3 has 17 amino acids. The V gene's germline CDR1 is SGHTA and CDR2 FQGNSA. CDR3 sequence: CASSLEGGGRSSYEQYF. CDR3 sequence (DNA): TGTGCCAGCAGCTTAGAGGGGGGCGGAAGGAGCTCCTACGAGCAGTACTTC.

The V and J genes are TRBV2 and TRBJ1-1, with D uncertain. V dropped 8 bases and J dropped 1 base, with 11 bases sitting between them. The germline CDR1 and CDR2 sequences are SNHLY and FYNNEI. This CDR3 contains 13 residues. The CDR3 region is CASGEIPNTEAFF. The CDR3 DNA sequence: TGTGCCAGCGGGGAGATACCGAACACTGAAGCTTTCTTT.

This clonotype was seen repeatedly, ten times or more. The V call is TRBV5-4, the J call TRBJ2-1; TRBD1 is a possible D gene (5 bases). Trimming removed 4 bases from V and 3 bases from J, with 11 bases in between. Germline loops: CDR1 SGHNT, CDR2 YYREEE (reference sequence). The CDR3 sequence is 14 residues long. The CDR3 DNA follows: TGTGCCAGCAGCCATCAGGGTCTCTACAATGAGCAGTTCTTC. Translation: CASSHQGLYNEQFF.

This clonotype was seen ten or more times. The rearrangement uses TRBV27 and TRBJ1-5, with D hard to call. CDR1 and CDR2 (germline): MNHEY, SMNVEV (reference sequence). Trimming pared 2 bases from V and 5 bases from J, leaving 4 bases between. The CDR3 covers 12 residues. CDR3 sequence: CASSLAYQPQHF. For the CDR3, the DNA is TGTGCCAGCAGTTTAGCCTATCAGCCCCAGCATTTT.

Many counts were recorded for this clonotype. V usage is TRBV10-2 and J usage is TRBJ1-5; D gene ambiguous. V lost 7 bases to trimming and J lost 3 bases, with 10 bases between them. In germline, CDR1 is WSHSY, CDR2 SAAADI. The CDR3 is 13 residues long. The CDR3 loop is CASMVQANQPQHF. The CDR3 region has the DNA TGCGCCAGCATGGTGCAGGCCAATCAGCCCCAGCATTTT.

The V and J genes are TRBV5-4 and TRBJ1-5; D unclear. The CDR3 consists of 15 residues. Per germline, CDR1 SGHNT and CDR2 YYREEE (reference sequence). The ends were cut back, 2 bases at V and 7 bases at J, with 16 bases in the middle. This CDR3 is CASSLDRAEVQPQHF. Here the CDR3 DNA reads TGTGCCAGCAGCTTAGACCGGGCCGAGGTCCAGCCCCAGCATTTT. The full variable domain, with the rest looked up from reference TRBV5-4 and TRBJ1-5, is ETGVTQSPTHLIKTRGQQVTLRCSSQSGHNTVSWYQQALGQGPQFIFQYYREEENGRGNFPPRFSGLQFPNYSSELNVNALELDDSALYLCASSLDRAEVQPQHFGDGTRLSIL.

This rearrangement joins TRBV27 to TRBJ1-1, with 7 bases fitting TRBD1. The CDR3 has 15 amino acids. CDR1 is MNHEY, CDR2 SMNVEV, per germline (reference sequence). With 2 bases clipped from V and 0 bases from J, the junction kept 3 bases outside the gene matches. This chain's CDR3 is CASSLQTGMNTEAFF. The CDR3 bases are TGTGCCAGCAGTTTACAGACAGGGATGAACACTGAAGCTTTCTTT.

The table lists this clonotype with many counts. The chain employs TRBV7-2 and TRBJ1-2; 8 positions agree with TRBD1. The CDR3 loop spans 15 amino acids. The trim removed 1 base at V and 6 bases at J, leaving 7 bases unmatched. Germline V lookup: CDR1 SGHTA, CDR2 FQGNSA. CDR3 residues: CASSLVGQAGNGYTF. CDR3 DNA sequence: TGTGCCAGCAGCTTAGTGGGACAGGCTGGGAATGGCTACACCTTC. Drawing the rest from reference TRBV7-2 and TRBJ1-2, the complete variable domain is GAGVSQSPSNKVTEKGKDVELRCDPISGHTALYWYRQSLGQGLEFLIYFQGNSAPDKSGLPSDRFSAERTGGSVSTLTIQRTQQEDSAVYLCASSLVGQAGNGYTFGSGTRLTVV.

The table lists this clonotype with many counts. The J gene is TRBJ2-3, the V gene TRBV7-8, with 8 bases aligning to TRBD2. This CDR3 spans 20 amino acids. The germline V gene encodes CDR1 SGHVS and CDR2 FQNEAQ. Trimming removed 2 bases from V and 0 bases from J; junction bases left unmatched: 16. The CDR3 sequence is CASSLRGLASGGLSTDTQYF. In nucleotides, the CDR3 is TGTGCCAGCAGCTTAAGGGGACTGGCGAGCGGGGGCCTAAGCACAGATACGCAGTATTTT.

This clonotype occurred many times. This chain connects TRBV4-3 to TRBJ1-4; D gene ambiguous. Germline CDR1 LGHNA, CDR2 YSLEER. With 8 bases removed from V and 0 bases from J, the gap between germline ends came to 16 bases. The CDR3 has 16 amino acids. CDR3 protein: CASSLRTPSTNEKLFF. CDR3 DNA: TGCGCCAGCTCACTCAGGACTCCTTCAACTAATGAAAAACTGTTTTTT.

The chain joins TRBV7-2 to TRBJ1-5; 7 bases are shared with TRBD1. CDR1 and CDR2 from the germline V gene are SGHTA and FQGNSA. CDR3 size: 14 residues. V lost 5 bases and J lost 2; bases outside the gene matches: 3. This chain's CDR3 is CASSRDSGNQPQHF. In nucleotides, the CDR3 is TGTGCCAGCAGCCGGGACAGTGGCAATCAGCCCCAGCATTTT.

This clonotype has ten or more counts. The chain recombines TRBV6-5 with TRBJ2-7; either TRBD1 or TRBD2 may supply D (6 bases each). Germline assignment: CDR1 MNHEY and CDR2 SVGAGI. The CDR3 contains 15 residues. Trimming took 0 bases from V and 6 from J, leaving 15 bases between them. CDR3 amino acids: CASSYSTRGVGEQYF. The CDR3 nucleotides are TGTGCCAGCAGTTACTCGACTAGGGGGGTCGGCGAGCAGTACTTC.

This clonotype appeared many times. The gene calls are TRBV20-1 and TRBJ2-7; the D gene is possibly TRBD1 (6 bases). Germline CDR1 reads DFQATT; CDR2 reads SNEGSKA (reference sequence). V lost 8 bases and J 3 bases, leaving 14 bases between the germline ends. CDR3 length: 12 amino acids. The CDR3 sequence: CSFFGQFYEQYF. In DNA, the CDR3 is TGCAGTTTTTTCGGACAGTTCTACGAGCAGTACTTC.

This clonotype appeared a few times. The chain combines TRBV27 with TRBJ2-2, with D perhaps matching TRBD1 or TRBD2 (5 bases each). This CDR3 is 17 amino acids long. The germline V gene has CDR1 MNHEY and CDR2 SMNVEV (reference sequence). Deletions cut 4 bases from V and 5 bases from J, with 20 bases between. The CDR3 is CASSSPGFLGGTGELFF. The CDR3 DNA reads as TGTGCCAGCAGTTCCCCAGGGTTTCTAGGAGGAACCGGGGAGCTGTTTTTT.

This clonotype was counted a few times. V and J are TRBV28 and TRBJ1-6; D gene unclear. The CDR3 contains 14 residues. Germline loops: CDR1 MDHEN, CDR2 SYDVKM. Trimming took off 5 bases at V and 5 bases at J, with 10 bases between the two ends. CDR3 protein: CASSAGGNNSPLHF. The CDR3, as DNA: TGTGCCAGCAGTGCCGGCGGAAATAATTCACCCCTCCACTTT. Full variable domain (outside the CDR3, taken from reference TRBV28 and TRBJ1-6): DVKVTQSSRYLVKRTGEKVFLECVQDMDHENMFWYRQDPGLGLRLIYFSYDVKMKEKGDIPEGYSVSREKKERFSLILESASTNQTSMYLCASSAGGNNSPLHFGNGTRLTVT.